The entry that follows covers one T cell receptor beta chain sequence. This clonotype was found a few times. The clone's antigen remains unknown. There are no base qualities to consult, and no much larger clone falls within one base. The CDR3 starts with the cysteine, ends with the phenylalanine, and has 16 residues. Only CDR3 DNA is held: 48 bases, read in frame from base 1. CDR1 and CDR2, per the germline V gene, are SGDLS and YYNGEE. V is pruned by 0 bases and J by 7 bases, leaving 9 bases of the junction without a gene match. On a BD FACSAria II, naive CD8 T cells were FACS-sorted as CD8+CD4-CCR7+CD45RA+ and collected into RLT Plus buffer. Some naive CD8 T cell RNA was split equally between MIDCIRS and a Smart-seq2-style 5'RACE protocol for a sensitivity comparison. CD8 T cells were enriched using RosetteSep CD8+ T Cell Enrichment Cocktail and Ficoll-Paque, and the enriched cells then underwent ACK red cell lysis.

This sample is drawn from a study of molecular identifiers for immune sequencing clone quantification (dated by TCRdb to the late 2010s). For the wider study: For a replicate experiment, RNA from roughly 20,000 or 100,000 naive CD8 T cells was divided into five aliquots, and four of the five aliquots were sequenced. This methods study benchmarked molecular-identifier clustering-based TCR repertoire sequencing (MIDCIRS) and TCR RNA copy counting, using CD8 T cells to do so.

Overall study results and their limits: The sizes of highly expanded clones could end up underestimated when identical TCR molecules share a barcode. Spiked-in Jurkat TCR RNA equivalent to a single cell was reported to be detectable even among approximately 1 million naive CD8 T cells. When barcode sub-clustering was not used, chimeric consensus sequences inflated TCR diversity, with chimeras reaching as high as 47%. About 3 recovered TCR RNA copies per cell were obtained by modeling, versus approximately 10 by digital PCR, implying a capture efficiency of roughly 32%. Clones above 20 RNA copies held over 97% of molecules in CMV-specific effector cells but under 1% in naive cells.

The library was made by PCR. Sequencing instrument: Illumina MiSeq. Purification of total RNA was performed with the Qiagen AllPrep DNA/RNA kit. Before any analysis, reads coming from multiple sequencing runs of the same library were combined into one pool. The paper's processing steps were these. Reads were retained only if the reads had an exact TCR constant sequence, and the retained reads were trimmed to 150 nt and grouped according to their 12-nt molecular barcodes. Within each barcode group, reads were sub-clustered at a 15% Levenshtein threshold, and quality-weighted consensus sequences were built per RNA molecule. Non-functional sequences were discarded, and so were lower-count sequences lying one edit away from another sequence. Based on a fit of two negative binomial distributions, barcode sub-clusters having less than 20% of the maximum read count were discarded. TCRdb handled the public reads itself, with Q25 trimming in fastp and clone calling in MiXCR, and kept productive beta chains. Rows with one shared CDR3 protein collapse into an entry with the most common genes and DNA. The V and J calls here are based on TCRdb, not the publication. The sample yields 40,000 to 45,000 distinct CDR3 sequences; around a sixth were counted once. Around 7% of the sample is taken by the ten largest.

This chain joins TRBV9 to TRBJ2-1, with 8 bases matching TRBD2. The material sequenced was naive CD8+ T cells from blood, with Jurkat cell RNA spiked in. The sample's cell subset or site, from its label and the paper: FACS-sorted CD8+CD4-CCR7+CD45RA+ naive T cells. The source of this sequence is a human donor in good health. Some libraries in this study had Jurkat cell RNA spiked in. The CDR3 corresponds to CASSVGGTSWLNEQFF. The nucleotides read TGTGCCAGCAGCGTAGGCGGGACTAGTTGGTTAAATGAGCAGTTCTTC.